This T cell receptor (beta chain) was identified during a study of early T cells in non-severe SARS-CoV-2 infection. The V and J ends lost 4 bases and 4 bases respectively, with 17 bases between them. The CDR3 sequence is 15 residues long. Germline-derived CDR1 and CDR2 are SGHDT and YYEEEE. MiXCR, run by TCRdb on the 5' RACE reads, gives a single entry per CDR3 protein. The sample consists of about 55,000 distinct CDR3 sequences, 15% of them appearing once. This clonotype was observed a few times. Sequenced material: whole blood, taken at baseline. The clonotype was recovered from an adult who was a healthcare worker with PCR-confirmed SARS-CoV-2 infection or an uninfected control (not recorded which). This chain links TRBV5-6 with TRBJ1-1; D is ambiguous. The CDR3 DNA reads TGTGCCAGCAGCCCGGACGGAAACCCAGGCACTGAAGCTTTCTTT. It codes for CASSPDGNPGTEAFF.